This T cell receptor (beta chain) was recorded in a study of kidney transplant recipient with SARS-CoV-2 infection. There are many counts of this clonotype. TCRdb re-called the reads through MiXCR, storing one row per CDR3 protein. This table has 250,000 or so distinct CDR3 sequences, around 30% appearing once. Sequencing was performed on a blood sample, taken at baseline and between days 110 and 120 from a kidney transplant recipient. The receptor was derived from a male patient between 25 and 39 years old who had COVID-19 and was a kidney transplant recipient. The graft donor may have contributed some T cells.

The CDR3 region is CASSYSGAVNTEAFF. As DNA, the CDR3 is TGTGCCAGCAGTTACTCAGGGGCCGTGAACACTGAAGCTTTCTTT. The J gene is TRBJ1-1, the V gene TRBV6-6, with a possible D match to TRBD1 (5 bases). This CDR3 spans 15 amino acids. Germline V lookup: CDR1 MNHNY, CDR2 SVGAGI (reference sequence). V was cut by 0 bases and J by 0 bases, with 8 bases left in between.